This T cell receptor beta chain was documented in a study of blood T cell repertoires in COVID-19. Study-wide background: In each case, the material was cDNA or gDNA derived from T cells, B-cell-depleted T cells, or PBMCs.

Which cohort a participant joined came from the clinical history participants gave. Clones were read by immunoSEQ multiplex PCR, and TCRdb kept only the in-frame ones, dropping some. The table records 250,000 or so clones, 80% to 90% of them present only once. Trimming took 2 bases from V and 1 from J, leaving 18 bases between them. There are 19 residues in the CDR3. Looked up from germline, CDR1 is WNHNN and CDR2 is SYGVQD (reference sequence). The specimen was PBMCs or T cells enriched from blood (not recorded which). The TCR sequence derives from a woman aged 30 to 39 with acute COVID-19. This chain uses TRBV10-1 with TRBJ1-6; D is perhaps TRBD1 (5 bases). The CDR3 is CASSELRPSGGSYNSPLHF. Written as DNA, the CDR3 is TGCGCCAGCAGTGAGCTTAGGCCCTCGGGGGGGTCCTATAATTCACCCCTCCACTTT.